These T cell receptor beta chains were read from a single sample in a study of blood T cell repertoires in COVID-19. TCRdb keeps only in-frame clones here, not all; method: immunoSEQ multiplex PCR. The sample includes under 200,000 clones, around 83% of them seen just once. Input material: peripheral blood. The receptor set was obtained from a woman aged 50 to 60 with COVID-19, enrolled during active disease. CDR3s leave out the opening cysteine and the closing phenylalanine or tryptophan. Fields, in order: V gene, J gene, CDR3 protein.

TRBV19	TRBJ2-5	ASSIKTPGTGSRETQY
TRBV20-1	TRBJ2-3	SASRDTQY
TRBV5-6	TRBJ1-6	ASSPLPYNSPLH
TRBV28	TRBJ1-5	ASISGERKNQPQH
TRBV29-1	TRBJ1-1	SVSDRGMNTEAF
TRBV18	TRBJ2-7	ASSPRDGSSYEQY
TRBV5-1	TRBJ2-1	ASSFNNEQF
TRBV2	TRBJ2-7	AVGGGEQY
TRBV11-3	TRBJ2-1	ASSSKEGGRNEQF
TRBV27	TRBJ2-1	ASSLGGGAAYEQF
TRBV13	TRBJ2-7	ASSQGTDPTYEQY
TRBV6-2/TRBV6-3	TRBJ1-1	ASSSRGGDTEAF
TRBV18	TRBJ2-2	ASSPPTGGVTGELF
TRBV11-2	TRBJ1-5	ASSLDRVSNQPQH
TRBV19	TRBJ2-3	ASRAGWGTDTQY
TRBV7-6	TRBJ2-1	ASSARGGHSYNEQF
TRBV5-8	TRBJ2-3	ASSWDRGDFTDTQY
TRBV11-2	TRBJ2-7	ASSPGTGSPYEQY
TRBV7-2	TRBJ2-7	ASSLVSEQY
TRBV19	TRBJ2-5	ASSMGETVQETQY
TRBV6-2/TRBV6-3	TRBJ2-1	ASSKNSGPYNEQF
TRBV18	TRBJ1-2	ASSPPTVDYGYT
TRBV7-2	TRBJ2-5	ASSPRTSRVETQY
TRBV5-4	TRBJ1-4	ASSPGTGFREKLF
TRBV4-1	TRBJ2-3	ASSQTDSADTQY
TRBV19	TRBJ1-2	ATQEGGSYGYT
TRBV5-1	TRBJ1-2	ASSLTGGRANYGYT
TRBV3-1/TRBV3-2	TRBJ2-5	ASSQDDRVWETQY
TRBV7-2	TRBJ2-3	ASSLGLAGGLSSTDTQY
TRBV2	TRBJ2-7	ASSENPGSSYEQY
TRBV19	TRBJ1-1	ASSIDGGRSEAF
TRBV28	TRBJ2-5	ASTPGGVLETQY
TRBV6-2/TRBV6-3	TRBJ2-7	ASSYYPGQPYEQY
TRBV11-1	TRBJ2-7	ASRDSISAYEQY
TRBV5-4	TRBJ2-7	ASTSGTQSYEQY
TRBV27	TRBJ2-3	ASSPKSSGGSTDTQY
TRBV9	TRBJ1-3	ASSVAGDSGNTIY
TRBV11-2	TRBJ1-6	ASSLDSYRVRGSPLH
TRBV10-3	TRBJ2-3	AISESATATDTQY
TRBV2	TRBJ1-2	ASSERSGGVYGYT
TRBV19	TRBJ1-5	ATTDRSRNQPQH